Given below is one TCR beta chain in context. The antigen remains unidentified. The germline V and J ends were trimmed by 8 bases and 3 bases, with 16 bases remaining between them. CDR3 length: 14 amino acids. The germline V gene has CDR1 ENHRY and CDR2 SYGVKD. Alongside a J-beta primer mix, a sample-barcoded 5' primer served in a second PCR lasting about 7 to 11 cycles. Carrying 12 random nucleotides, a template-switch adaptor labeled each individual cDNA molecule. In TCRdb, the 5' RACE reads were re-called with MiXCR into one record per CDR3 protein. This table has 630,000 or so distinct CDR3 sequences, approximately 30% appearing once. This entry belongs to a study of blood T cells in healthy people across ages. General study results and limits: The study found TCR beta diversity correlated strongly with naive T cell percentage. More naive CD4+ cells and higher diversity were found in long-lived than in aged donors.

The chain combines TRBV10-3 with TRBJ1-1; D gene uncertain. The receptor was isolated from a woman over 75 in good health. Sequenced: blood. CDR3 in amino acids: CAILAAPRDTEAFF. The CDR3 region has the DNA TGTGCCATCCTGGCAGCCCCTAGGGACACTGAAGCTTTCTTT.